A selection of T cell receptor beta chains follows, all from one sample in a study of blood T cell repertoires in COVID-19. Sequencing was performed with immunoSEQ multiplex PCR; in TCRdb, only in-frame clones are kept and a portion is missing. The sample lists approximately 80,000 clones; roughly 82% were seen once. The source material was peripheral blood. The receptors here all came from a man aged 50 or older with active COVID-19. CDR3s include the opening cysteine and the closing phenylalanine or tryptophan. A D gene is named only where the DNA matches it firmly. Clone size, where shown, is once, few, many, or a class for clones that have expanded.

j_call clone_size v_call d_call cdr3_aa cdr3_nt
TRBJ2-1 . TRBV19 TRBD2 CASSTTSGSRNGEQFF TGTGCCAGTAGTACCACTAGCGGGAGTCGGAATGGTGAGCAGTTCTTC
TRBJ1-6 . TRBV10-3 TRBD1 CAISESDRGDSPLHF TGTGCCATCAGTGAGTCCGACAGGGGTGATTCACCCCTCCACTTT
TRBJ2-3 . TRBV9 TRBD2 CASSPDGRIRFSTDTQYF TGTGCCAGCAGCCCCGACGGGAGGATCCGTTTTAGCACAGATACGCAGTATTTT
TRBJ2-3 . TRBV29-1 TRBD1 CSVYRLGTGDTDTQYF TGCAGCGTTTACCGACTAGGGACAGGGGACACAGATACGCAGTATTTT
TRBJ1-4 few TRBV12-3/TRBV12-4 . CASSQGAEKLFF TGTGCCAGCAGCCAAGGGGCTGAAAAACTGTTTTTT
TRBJ2-7 . TRBV29-1 TRBD2 CSVLTARGGLEQYF TGCAGCGTCCTCACCGCCCGGGGAGGGCTCGAGCAGTACTTC
TRBJ1-2 . TRBV19 . CASSVYVGSNYGYTF TGTGCCAGTAGTGTCTATGTGGGCTCTAACTATGGCTACACCTTC
TRBJ2-1 . TRBV7-2 TRBD2 CASSLGGSGSPYNEQFF TGTGCCAGCAGCTTAGGCGGTAGCGGGAGCCCCTACAATGAGCAGTTCTTC
TRBJ2-7 . TRBV28 . CASSLGPTYEQYF TGTGCCAGCAGTTTAGGGCCCACCTACGAGCAGTACTTC
TRBJ1-5 many TRBV9 TRBD1 CASSGGQINQPQHF TGTGCCAGCAGCGGGGGACAGATAAATCAGCCCCAGCATTTT
TRBJ2-7 medium-sized TRBV6-2/TRBV6-3 TRBD2 CASSPLSSGYSSYEQYF TGTGCCAGCAGCCCTCTCTCTAGCGGATACTCTTCCTACGAGCAGTACTTC
TRBJ2-5 once TRBV5-1 . CASSLLTGQETQYF TGCGCCAGCAGCTTACTGACAGGACAAGAGACCCAGTACTTC
TRBJ2-7 . TRBV12-1 . CASSFRAGQRTREQYF TGTGCCAGCAGCTTTAGGGCGGGGCAGAGGACGAGGGAGCAGTACTTC
TRBJ1-2 . TRBV3-1/TRBV3-2 . CASSQSEDYTF TGTGCCAGCAGCCAAAGCGAGGACTACACCTTC
TRBJ2-7 . TRBV7-9 . CASSPPSREQYF TGTGCCAGCAGCCCCCCCTCTAGGGAGCAGTACTTC
TRBJ2-7 . TRBV7-6 . CASSPRRDSYEQYF TGTGCCAGCAGCCCCCGACGGGACTCCTACGAGCAGTACTTC
TRBJ1-1 . TRBV5-4 TRBD1 CASSADRAKNTEAFF TGTGCCAGCAGCGCAGACAGGGCCAAGAACACTGAAGCTTTCTTT
TRBJ1-5 . TRBV6-1 TRBD1 CASSGRQGGGNQPQHF TGTGCCAGCAGTGGGCGACAGGGGGGAGGCAATCAGCCCCAGCATTTT
TRBJ2-7 . TRBV27 TRBD1 CASSPLPGTGGLEQYF TGTGCCAGCAGTCCCCTTCCCGGGACAGGGGGCTTGGAGCAGTACTTC
TRBJ1-2 . TRBV27 . CASFDGNYGYTF TGTGCCAGCTTCGACGGGAACTATGGCTACACCTTC
TRBJ1-2 . TRBV5-6 . CASSRMTGLSGYTF TGTGCCAGCAGCCGGATGACAGGACTTAGTGGCTACACCTTC
TRBJ2-2 . TRBV10-3 TRBD1 CAISVGGFVLSGELFF TGTGCCATCAGTGTAGGGGGCTTTGTCTTGTCCGGGGAGCTGTTTTTT
TRBJ2-1 . TRBV29-1 . CSARLSAQGQFF TGCAGCGCCCGGCTGTCCGCCCAGGGGCAGTTCTTC
TRBJ2-5 . TRBV6-5 TRBD2 CASSYPGRVQGETQYF TGTGCCAGCAGTTACCCAGGGAGGGTCCAAGGGGAGACCCAGTACTTC
TRBJ1-3 many TRBV6-4 . CASSDRGGNGNTIYF TGTGCCAGCAGTGACCGCGGGGGAAATGGAAACACCATATATTTT
TRBJ1-2 . TRBV5-1 . CASRDGTGGNYGYTF TGCGCCAGCAGGGATGGGACGGGGGGTAACTATGGCTACACCTTC
TRBJ1-1 once TRBV28 TRBD1 CASRMTTGGTEAFF TGTGCCAGCAGAATGACGACAGGGGGAACTGAAGCTTTCTTT
TRBJ2-7 . TRBV6-5 . CASSRDRGASNEQYF TGTGCCAGCAGTAGGGACCGCGGGGCGTCCAACGAGCAGTACTTC
TRBJ2-7 . TRBV7-3 . CASSQGRTSYEQYF TGTGCCAGCAGCCAAGGCCGGACTTCCTACGAGCAGTACTTC
TRBJ1-3 . TRBV18 TRBD1 CASSPPQGAPGIDTIYF TGTGCCAGCTCACCACCGCAGGGGGCGCCTGGGATAGACACCATATATTTT
TRBJ1-2 . TRBV10-2 . CASSEWGASPSPNYGYTF TGCGCCAGCAGTGAGTGGGGAGCCAGCCCTAGCCCTAACTATGGCTACACCTTC
TRBJ2-1 . TRBV5-1 TRBD2 CASSLRGLAVFSSYNEQFF TGCGCCAGCAGCTTAAGGGGACTAGCGGTCTTTAGCTCCTACAATGAGCAGTTCTTC
TRBJ2-7 . TRBV9 TRBD1 CASSPMTGDGEQYF TGTGCCAGCAGCCCCATGACAGGGGATGGGGAGCAGTACTTT
TRBJ2-7 few TRBV4-2 . CASSQDSAAGLYEQYF TGTGCCAGCAGCCAAGATAGCGCCGCCGGACTCTACGAGCAGTACTTC
TRBJ1-6 . TRBV19 . CASSIIGGLTYNSPLHF TGTGCCAGTAGTATCATCGGGGGACTTACCTATAATTCACCCCTCCACTTT
TRBJ1-1 . TRBV5-6 TRBD1 CASSGGQGPTEAFF TGTGCCAGCAGCGGTGGACAGGGGCCCACTGAAGCTTTCTTT
TRBJ2-3 . TRBV24-1 . CATSDRLYGGTQYF TGTGCCACCAGTGATAGGCTCTACGGAGGGACGCAGTATTTT
TRBJ2-1 . TRBV28 . CASIVGDSQFF TGTGCCAGCATCGTCGGAGATTCCCAGTTCTTC
TRBJ2-5 . TRBV6-5 . CASRSDQETQYF TGTGCCAGCAGGTCAGATCAAGAGACCCAGTACTTC
TRBJ2-1 . TRBV2 TRBD2 CASSDIGLAGGRSYNEQFF TGTGCCAGCAGTGACATCGGACTAGCGGGGGGCCGCTCCTACAATGAGCAGTTCTTC
TRBJ1-2 . TRBV6-5 . CASSPQGYGYTF TGTGCCAGCAGTCCCCAGGGCTATGGCTACACCTTC
TRBJ1-5 . TRBV3-1/TRBV3-2 . CASSQAGSNQPQHF TGTGCCAGCAGCCAAGCGGGGAGCAATCAGCCCCAGCATTTT
TRBJ1-1 once TRBV5-4 . CASRGRENTEAFF TGTGCCAGCAGGGGCAGGGAGAACACTGAAGCTTTCTTT
TRBJ2-7 . TRBV11-1 . CASSFGGDSYEQYF TGTGCCAGCAGCTTTGGAGGAGATTCCTACGAGCAGTACTTC
TRBJ2-7 . TRBV5-1 . CASSLETGSYEQYF TGCGCCAGCAGCTTGGAGACAGGTTCCTACGAGCAGTACTTC
TRBJ1-3 . TRBV19 . CASSLIGTSSGNTIYF TGTGCCAGTAGTTTAATCGGGACATCCTCTGGAAACACCATATATTTT
TRBJ2-5 . TRBV6-5 . CATPPAAGETQYF TGTGCCACCCCACCCGCGGCTGGGGAGACCCAGTACTTC
TRBJ1-1 . TRBV20-1 . CSACDMSIYTEAFF TGCAGTGCTTGTGACATGTCAATTTACACTGAAGCTTTCTTT
TRBJ2-7 . TRBV7-2 TRBD1 CASSAGQGNDIYEQYF TGTGCCAGCAGCGCCGGACAGGGGAACGATATCTACGAGCAGTACTTC
TRBJ1-1 . TRBV10-3 . CAISAAGGHTEAFF TGTGCCATCAGTGCGGCGGGGGGCCACACTGAAGCTTTCTTT
TRBJ2-7 . TRBV27 TRBD1 CASSFLTGGFDEQYF TGTGCCAGCAGTTTTTTAACAGGGGGCTTCGACGAGCAGTACTTC
TRBJ2-7 once TRBV4-3 TRBD1 CASSQDPRGPYEQYF TGCGCCAGCAGCCAAGATCCCAGGGGGCCTTACGAGCAGTACTTC
TRBJ1-2 . TRBV30 . CAWSVNAGYGYTF TGTGCCTGGAGTGTGAACGCGGGCTATGGCTACACCTTC
TRBJ1-4 . TRBV28 TRBD1 CASSGDRGLIGHEKLFF TGTGCCAGCAGCGGGGACAGGGGGCTGATCGGGCATGAAAAACTGTTTTTT